These T cell receptor beta chains were read from a single sample in a study of CD4 T cells in relation to SARS-CoV-2 and coronaviruses. Libraries were prepared by immunoSEQ multiplex PCR; TCRdb keeps only in-frame clonotypes and omits some of them. The sample holds 68,000 or so clones; 85% to 95% are singletons and the top ten take approximately 0.25%. Sequencing was carried out using naive CD4+ T cells from PBMCs. The origin of the receptors is a human donor in good health. CDR3s include the opening cysteine and the closing phenylalanine or tryptophan. The D gene is left open where the match is weak.

V: TRBV28; D: TRBD1; J: TRBJ1-2; CDR3: CASRLPGQGVNGYTF
V: TRBV4-3; D: TRBD1; J: TRBJ2-5; CDR3: CASSQPDRAETQYF
V: TRBV3-1/TRBV3-2; D: NA; J: TRBJ1-2; CDR3: CASSQGGRFYGYTF
V: TRBV30; D: NA; J: TRBJ1-1; CDR3: CAWSAGVSRTFF
V: TRBV5-4; D: NA; J: TRBJ1-1; CDR3: CASSPTRAGAAEAFF
V: TRBV7-9; D: TRBD2; J: TRBJ2-7; CDR3: CASSLYAGAYEQYF
V: TRBV7-9; D: NA; J: TRBJ1-6; CDR3: CASSWGRINSPLHF
V: TRBV25-1; D: TRBD2; J: TRBJ2-1; CDR3: CASSELFWEGRNEQFF
V: TRBV4-1; D: TRBD2; J: TRBJ2-7; CDR3: CASSRLAGAYEQYF
V: TRBV19; D: NA; J: TRBJ2-2; CDR3: CASSIGVRGNTGELFF
V: TRBV15; D: NA; J: TRBJ2-5; CDR3: CATSRVGGGYGETQYF
V: TRBV6-5; D: NA; J: TRBJ1-1; CDR3: CASSYSSGTMNTEAFF
V: TRBV18; D: TRBD2; J: TRBJ2-1; CDR3: CASTRTSALDGYNEQFF
V: TRBV11-3; D: NA; J: TRBJ1-6; CDR3: CASSTRTDSPLHF
V: TRBV10-1; D: NA; J: TRBJ1-4; CDR3: CASSETGASTNEKLFF
V: TRBV20-1; D: TRBD2; J: TRBJ2-7; CDR3: CSASLAGNYEQYF
V: TRBV29-1; D: NA; J: TRBJ2-7; CDR3: CSVDGGRDNSYEQYF
V: TRBV7-8; D: NA; J: TRBJ1-2; CDR3: CASSSGGLSGYTF